One and the same sample provided the 5 T cell receptor beta chains below, sequenced in a study of blood T cell repertoires in COVID-19. The repertoire was sequenced with immunoSEQ multiplex PCR; TCRdb's copy has only in-frame clones and lacks some. The sample yields approximately 20,000 clones, around 84% seen once. The source material was peripheral blood. The receptors were sampled from a human donor with active COVID-19. The donor label of this sample is uncertain.

The chain joins TRBV5-6 to TRBJ2-5; D is uncertain. The V end was cut by 4 bases, the J end by 1 base, with 11 bases between. The CDR3 covers 14 residues. In germline, CDR1 is SGHDT, CDR2 YYEEEE. For the CDR3, the DNA is TGTGCCAGCAGCCCCACAGACCTCCAAGAGACCCAGTACTTC. Its protein is CASSPTDLQETQYF. The whole variable domain, remainder taken from reference TRBV5-6 and TRBJ2-5, is DAGVTQSPTHLIKTRGQQVTLRCSPKSGHDTVSWYQQALGQGPQFIFQYYEEEERQRGNFPDRFSGHQFPNYSSELNVNALLLGDSALYLCASSPTDLQETQYFGPGTRLLVL.

The chain uses TRBV6-6 and TRBJ1-1; D is unclear. The CDR3 has 14 residues. V dropped 7 bases and J dropped 1 base, with 13 bases sitting between them. Germline V gene data show CDR1 as MNHNY and CDR2 as SVGAGI (reference sequence). CDR3 protein: CASTLLEANTEAFF. CDR3 nucleotide sequence: TGTGCCAGCACCTTACTGGAGGCGAACACTGAAGCTTTCTTT.

The rearrangement uses TRBV27 and TRBJ1-2, with 9 positions matching TRBD1. The CDR3 spans 17 residues. Germline-derived CDR1 and CDR2 are MNHEY and SMNVEV (reference sequence). With V trimmed by 5 bases and J by 2 bases, 12 bases remained unmatched. The CDR3, as DNA: TGTGCCAGCAGTCTTGACAGGGGGAGTCTAAGGAACTATGGCTACACCTTC. This encodes CASSLDRGSLRNYGYTF.

This sequence joins TRBV18 and TRBJ1-2; D uncertain. The CDR3 is 13 residues long. Per germline, CDR1 KGHSH and CDR2 LQKENI. The CDR3 loop is CGPNDAVYYGYTF. CDR3 nucleotide sequence: TGTGGCCCTAATGACGCGGTCTACTATGGCTACACCTTC.

The rearrangement uses TRBV11-2 and TRBJ1-3; TRBD1 matches 7 bases. Germline assignment: CDR1 SGHAT and CDR2 FQNNGV. The CDR3 runs 15 residues. J was trimmed by 3 bases and V by 5 bases; bases with no gene match: 7. The CDR3 loop reads CASSAPRQGGNTIYF. The CDR3 nucleotides are TGTGCCAGCAGCGCCCCAAGACAGGGTGGAAACACCATATATTTT.